These T cell receptor beta chains were read from a single sample in a study of Ad26.COV2.S vaccination and SARS-CoV-2 variants. Profiling relied on immunoSEQ multiplex PCR, and the TCRdb table lists in-frame clones only, not all of them. The data hold around 350,000 clones, with approximately 81% observed a single time. This material consisted of peripheral blood, taken in a trial of Ad26.COV2.S vaccine versus placebo. The receptors shown here come from a person between 18 and 65 years old who received the Ad26.COV2.S COVID-19 vaccine or a placebo. The CDR3 runs from the conserved cysteine through the conserved F or W. The order of the fields is J gene, clone size, D gene, V gene, CDR3 protein, CDR3 DNA. D genes are given only for firm matches. The size of a clone is reported for some rows only, either as once, few or many, or as a class for expanded clones.

J: TRBJ1-6
size: few
D: NA
V: TRBV2
CDR3: CASRSRGLGSPLHF
DNA: TGTGCCAGCAGGTCGAGGGGTTTGGGGTCACCCCTCCACTTT

J: TRBJ1-6
size: NA
D: NA
V: TRBV3-1/TRBV3-2
CDR3: CASSQENWGHGLHF
DNA: TGTGCCAGCAGCCAAGAGAACTGGGGGCACGGCCTCCACTTT

J: TRBJ1-3
size: NA
D: TRBD1
V: TRBV18
CDR3: CASSGTGAGNTIYF
DNA: TGTGCCAGCTCAGGGACAGGGGCTGGAAACACCATATATTTT

J: TRBJ2-2
size: NA
D: NA
V: TRBV4-1
CDR3: CASSQAPTGELFF
DNA: TGCGCCAGCAGCCAAGCACCGACCGGGGAGCTGTTTTTT

J: TRBJ2-4
size: NA
D: NA
V: TRBV2
CDR3: CASSARRTGGDIQYF
DNA: TGTGCCAGCAGCGCCCGTCGCACAGGGGGGGACATTCAGTACTTC

J: TRBJ1-4
size: NA
D: NA
V: TRBV29-1
CDR3: CSDPGPPNEKLFF
DNA: TGCAGCGATCCGGGACCGCCTAATGAAAAACTGTTTTTT

J: TRBJ1-1
size: few
D: TRBD1
V: TRBV20-1
CDR3: CSARPTGGTFF
DNA: TGCAGTGCTAGGCCCACAGGGGGTACTTTCTTT

J: TRBJ2-7
size: NA
D: TRBD2
V: TRBV5-1
CDR3: CASSVGLADEQYF
DNA: TGCGCCAGCAGCGTGGGACTAGCGGACGAGCAGTACTTC

J: TRBJ2-7
size: NA
D: TRBD1
V: TRBV24-1
CDR3: CATRSPDRYTYEQYF
DNA: TGTGCCACCCGATCCCCGGACAGGTATACCTACGAGCAGTACTTC

J: TRBJ2-5
size: NA
D: NA
V: TRBV10-3
CDR3: CAISDPRGAAVQETQYF
DNA: TGTGCCATCAGTGACCCCCGAGGAGCCGCGGTACAAGAGACCCAGTACTTC

J: TRBJ2-2
size: NA
D: TRBD2
V: TRBV5-1
CDR3: CASSTWDYGDTGELFF
DNA: TGCGCCAGCAGCACATGGGACTATGGGGACACCGGGGAGCTGTTTTTT

J: TRBJ2-3
size: few
D: TRBD2
V: TRBV2
CDR3: CASSWGGIAGNTDTQYF
DNA: TGTGCCAGCAGTTGGGGAGGGATCGCGGGAAACACAGATACGCAGTATTTT

J: TRBJ1-2
size: NA
D: NA
V: TRBV18
CDR3: CASSPLAVTVDGYTF
DNA: TGTGCCAGCTCACCACTCGCCGTTACAGTGGATGGCTACACCTTC

J: TRBJ2-1
size: few
D: TRBD1
V: TRBV18
CDR3: CASSQRDSGYNEQFF
DNA: TGTGCCAGCTCACAAAGGGACAGTGGGTACAATGAGCAGTTCTTC

J: TRBJ1-4
size: many
D: TRBD1
V: TRBV2
CDR3: CASAGGFNEKLFF
DNA: TGTGCCAGCGCAGGGGGGTTTAACGAAAAACTGTTTTTT

J: TRBJ2-1
size: NA
D: TRBD1
V: TRBV9
CDR3: CASSVEGQVYNEQFF
DNA: TGTGCCAGCAGCGTAGAGGGACAGGTGTACAATGAGCAGTTCTTC

J: TRBJ2-1
size: NA
D: TRBD2
V: TRBV30
CDR3: CAWSPGTGRAGDEQFF
DNA: TGTGCCTGGAGTCCCGGCACGGGGAGGGCCGGGGATGAGCAGTTCTTC

J: TRBJ1-2
size: NA
D: NA
V: TRBV5-1
CDR3: CASSWGGSYTF
DNA: TGCGCCAGCAGCTGGGGAGGGTCCTACACCTTC

J: TRBJ1-2
size: NA
D: NA
V: TRBV2
CDR3: CASSESGQGYGYTF
DNA: TGTGCCAGCAGTGAATCTGGGCAGGGCTATGGCTACACCTTC

J: TRBJ2-3
size: NA
D: NA
V: TRBV5-1
CDR3: CASSLDRDTQYF
DNA: TGCGCCAGCAGCTTGGACAGAGATACGCAGTATTTT

J: TRBJ1-3
size: NA
D: TRBD1
V: TRBV4-3
CDR3: CASSHGTGGSGNTIYF
DNA: TGCGCCAGCAGCCACGGGACAGGGGGATCTGGAAACACCATATATTTT

J: TRBJ2-1
size: NA
D: NA
V: TRBV4-3
CDR3: CASSQEARLKGYNEQFF
DNA: TGCGCCAGCAGCCAAGAGGCCAGGCTCAAAGGGTACAATGAGCAGTTCTTC

J: TRBJ2-7
size: NA
D: TRBD1
V: TRBV2
CDR3: CASSSQGASREQYF
DNA: TGTGCCAGCAGTTCTCAGGGGGCCTCCAGGGAGCAGTACTTC